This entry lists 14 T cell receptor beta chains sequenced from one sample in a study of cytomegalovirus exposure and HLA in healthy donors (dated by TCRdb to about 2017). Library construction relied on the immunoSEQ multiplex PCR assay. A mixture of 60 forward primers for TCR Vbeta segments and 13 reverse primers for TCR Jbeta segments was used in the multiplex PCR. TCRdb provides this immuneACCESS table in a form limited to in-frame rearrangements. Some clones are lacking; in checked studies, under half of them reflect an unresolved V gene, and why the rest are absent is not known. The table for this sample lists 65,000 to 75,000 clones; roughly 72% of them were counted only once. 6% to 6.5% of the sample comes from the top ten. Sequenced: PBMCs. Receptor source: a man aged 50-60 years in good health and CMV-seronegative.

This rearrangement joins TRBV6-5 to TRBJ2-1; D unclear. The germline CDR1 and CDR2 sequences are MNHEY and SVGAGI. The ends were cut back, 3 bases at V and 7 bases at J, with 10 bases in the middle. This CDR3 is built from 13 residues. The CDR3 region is CASSYPIGNEQFF. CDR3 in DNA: TGTGCCAGCAGTTATCCCATCGGGAATGAGCAGTTCTTC.

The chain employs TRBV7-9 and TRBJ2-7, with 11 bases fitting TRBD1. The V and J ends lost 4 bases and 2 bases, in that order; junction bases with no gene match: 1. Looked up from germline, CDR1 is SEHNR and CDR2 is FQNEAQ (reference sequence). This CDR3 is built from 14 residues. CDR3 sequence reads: CASSSGQGAYEQYF. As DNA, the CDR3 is TGTGCCAGCAGCTCGGGACAGGGGGCCTACGAGCAGTACTTC.

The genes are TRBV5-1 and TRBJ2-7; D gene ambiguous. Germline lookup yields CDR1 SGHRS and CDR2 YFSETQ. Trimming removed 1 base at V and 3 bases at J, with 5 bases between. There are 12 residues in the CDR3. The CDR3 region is CASSLPSYEQYF. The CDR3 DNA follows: TGCGCCAGCAGCTTGCCGAGCTACGAGCAGTACTTC.

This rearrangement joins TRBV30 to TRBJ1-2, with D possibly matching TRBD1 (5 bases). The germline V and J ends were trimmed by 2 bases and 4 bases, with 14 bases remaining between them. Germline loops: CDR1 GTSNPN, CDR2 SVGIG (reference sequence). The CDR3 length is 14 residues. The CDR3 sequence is CAWSLGGATYGYTF. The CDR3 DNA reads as TGTGCCTGGAGTCTGGGCGGGGCTACCTATGGCTACACCTTC.

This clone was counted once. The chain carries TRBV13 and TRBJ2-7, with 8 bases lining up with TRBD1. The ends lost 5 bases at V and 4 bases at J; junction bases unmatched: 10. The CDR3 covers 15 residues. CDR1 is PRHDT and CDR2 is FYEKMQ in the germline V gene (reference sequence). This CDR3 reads CASSAYGTGSYEQYF. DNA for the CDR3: TGTGCCAGCAGCGCATACGGGACAGGTTCATACGAGCAGTACTTC.

The CDR3 DNA sequence: TGTGCCAGCAGTTACGGGGACTCCGAAGCGGGAAACACCATATATTTT. Translated, it gives CASSYGDSEAGNTIYF. The chain employs TRBV6-5 and TRBJ1-3; D perhaps matches TRBD1 (5 bases). The germline V gene has CDR1 MNHEY and CDR2 SVGAGI. V lost 2 bases and J 4 bases, leaving 15 bases between the germline ends. The CDR3 runs to 16 residues.

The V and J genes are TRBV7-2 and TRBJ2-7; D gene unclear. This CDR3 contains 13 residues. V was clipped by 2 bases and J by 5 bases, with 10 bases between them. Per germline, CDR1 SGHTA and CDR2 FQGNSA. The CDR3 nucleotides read TGTGCCAGCAGCTTACGCGATGTGGACGAGCAGTACTTC. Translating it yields CASSLRDVDEQYF.

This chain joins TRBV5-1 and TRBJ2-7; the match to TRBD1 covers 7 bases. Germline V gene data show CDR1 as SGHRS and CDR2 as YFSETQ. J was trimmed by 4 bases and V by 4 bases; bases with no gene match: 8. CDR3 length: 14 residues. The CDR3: CASSRGQVVYEQYF. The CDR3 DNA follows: TGCGCCAGCAGCCGAGGACAGGTGGTATACGAGCAGTACTTC.

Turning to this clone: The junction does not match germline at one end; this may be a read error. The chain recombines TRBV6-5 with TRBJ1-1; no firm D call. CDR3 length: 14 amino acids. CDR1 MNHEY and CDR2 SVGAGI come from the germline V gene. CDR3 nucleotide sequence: TGTGCCAGCAGGTACTCGCTGAGGGCAGCTGAAGCTTTCTTT. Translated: CASRYSLRAAEAFF.

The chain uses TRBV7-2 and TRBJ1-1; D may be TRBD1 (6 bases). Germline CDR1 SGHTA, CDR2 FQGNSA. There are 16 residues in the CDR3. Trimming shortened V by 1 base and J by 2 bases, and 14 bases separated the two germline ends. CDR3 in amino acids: CASSLVGGAVNTEAFF. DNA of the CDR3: TGTGCCAGCAGCTTAGTTGGGGGCGCAGTCAACACTGAAGCTTTCTTT.

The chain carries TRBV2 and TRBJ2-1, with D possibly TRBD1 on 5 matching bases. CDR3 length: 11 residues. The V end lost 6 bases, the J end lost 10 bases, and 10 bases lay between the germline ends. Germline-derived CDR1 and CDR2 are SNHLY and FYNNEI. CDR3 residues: CASRVAGEQFF. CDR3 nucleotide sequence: TGTGCCAGCAGGGTTGCAGGGGAGCAGTTCTTC.

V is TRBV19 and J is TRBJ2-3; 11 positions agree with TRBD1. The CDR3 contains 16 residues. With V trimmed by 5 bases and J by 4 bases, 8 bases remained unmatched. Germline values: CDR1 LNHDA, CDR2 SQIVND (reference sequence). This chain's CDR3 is CASSLWTGGAPDTQYF. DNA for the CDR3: TGTGCCAGTAGTCTGTGGACAGGGGGCGCCCCAGATACGCAGTATTTT.

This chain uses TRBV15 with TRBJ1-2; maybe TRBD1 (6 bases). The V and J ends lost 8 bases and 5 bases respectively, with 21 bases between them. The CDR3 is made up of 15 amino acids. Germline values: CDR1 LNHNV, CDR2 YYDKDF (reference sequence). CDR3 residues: CATGRSGGLRYGYTF. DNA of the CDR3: TGTGCCACCGGGCGGAGCGGGGGCTTAAGATATGGCTACACCTTC.

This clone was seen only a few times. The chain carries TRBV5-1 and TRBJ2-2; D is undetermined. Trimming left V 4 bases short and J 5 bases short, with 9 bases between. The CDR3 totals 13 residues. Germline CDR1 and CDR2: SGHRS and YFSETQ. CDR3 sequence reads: CASSLDRTGELFF. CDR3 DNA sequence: TGCGCCAGCAGCCTAGACCGAACCGGGGAGCTGTTTTTT.